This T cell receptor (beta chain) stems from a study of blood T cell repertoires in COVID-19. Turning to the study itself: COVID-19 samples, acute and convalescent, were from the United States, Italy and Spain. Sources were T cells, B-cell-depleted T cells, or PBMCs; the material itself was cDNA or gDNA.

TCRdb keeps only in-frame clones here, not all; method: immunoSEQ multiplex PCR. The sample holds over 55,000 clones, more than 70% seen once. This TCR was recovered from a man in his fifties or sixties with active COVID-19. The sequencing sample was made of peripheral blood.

CDR3 in amino acids: CASSSIAVGGELFF. CDR3 DNA: TGTGCCAGCAGCTCCATAGCGGTTGGCGGGGAGCTGTTTTTT. This sequence joins TRBV5-5 and TRBJ2-2; tentative D call: TRBD2 (6 bases). The length of the CDR3 is 14 residues. V was cut by 3 bases and J by 7 bases, with 13 bases left in between. CDR1 and CDR2 from the germline V gene are SGHKS and YYEKEE (reference sequence).